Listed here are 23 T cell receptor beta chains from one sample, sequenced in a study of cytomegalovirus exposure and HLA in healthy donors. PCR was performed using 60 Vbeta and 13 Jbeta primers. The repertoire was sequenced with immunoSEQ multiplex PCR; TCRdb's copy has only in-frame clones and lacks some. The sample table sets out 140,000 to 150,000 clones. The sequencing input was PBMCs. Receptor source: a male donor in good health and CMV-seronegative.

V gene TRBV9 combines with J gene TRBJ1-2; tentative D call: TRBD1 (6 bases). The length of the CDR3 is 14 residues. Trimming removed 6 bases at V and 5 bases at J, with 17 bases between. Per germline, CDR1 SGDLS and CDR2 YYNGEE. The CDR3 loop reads CASTVGGAAYGYTF. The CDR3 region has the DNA TGTGCCAGCACCGTCGGGGGGGCGGCGTATGGCTACACCTTC. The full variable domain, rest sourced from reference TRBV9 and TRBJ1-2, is DSGVTQTPKHLITATGQRVTLRCSPRSGDLSVYWYQQSLDQGLQFLIQYYNGEERAKGNILERFSAQQFPDLHSELNLSSLELGDSALYFCASTVGGAAYGYTFGSGTRLTVV.

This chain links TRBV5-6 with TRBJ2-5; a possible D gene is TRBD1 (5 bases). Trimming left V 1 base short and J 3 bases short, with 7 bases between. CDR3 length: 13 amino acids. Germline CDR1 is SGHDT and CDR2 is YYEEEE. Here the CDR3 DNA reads TGTGCCAGCAGCTTGCCAGGGAAAGAGACCCAGTACTTC. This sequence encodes CASSLPGKETQYF.

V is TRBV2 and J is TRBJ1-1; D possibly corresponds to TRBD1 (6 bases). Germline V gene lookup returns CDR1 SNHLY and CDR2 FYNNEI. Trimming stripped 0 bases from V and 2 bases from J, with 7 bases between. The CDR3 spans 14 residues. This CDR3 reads CASSEAGANTEAFF. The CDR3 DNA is TGTGCCAGCAGTGAAGCGGGGGCTAACACTGAAGCTTTCTTT. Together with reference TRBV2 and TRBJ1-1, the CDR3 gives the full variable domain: EPEVTQTPSHQVTQMGQEVILRCVPISNHLYFYWYRQILGQKVEFLVSFYNNEISEKSEIFDDQFSVERPDGSNFTLKIRSTKLEDSAMYFCASSEAGANTEAFFGQGTRLTVV.

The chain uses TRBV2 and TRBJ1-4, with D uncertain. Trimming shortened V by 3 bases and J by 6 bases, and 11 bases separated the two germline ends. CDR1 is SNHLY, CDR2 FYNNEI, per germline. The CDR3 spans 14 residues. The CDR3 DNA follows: TGTGCCAGCAGTGATTGGGCAGGTTATGAAAAACTGTTTTTT. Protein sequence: CASSDWAGYEKLFF. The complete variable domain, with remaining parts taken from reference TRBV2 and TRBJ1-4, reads EPEVTQTPSHQVTQMGQEVILRCVPISNHLYFYWYRQILGQKVEFLVSFYNNEISEKSEIFDDQFSVERPDGSNFTLKIRSTKLEDSAMYFCASSDWAGYEKLFFGSGTQLSVL.

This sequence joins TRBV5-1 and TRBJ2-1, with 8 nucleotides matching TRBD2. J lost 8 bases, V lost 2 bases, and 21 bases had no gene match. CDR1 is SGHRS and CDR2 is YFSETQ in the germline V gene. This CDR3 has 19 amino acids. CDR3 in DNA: TGCGCCAGCAGCTTTCGGCTTGGAGCGGGGCTAGCGGGTTGGCATGAGCAGTTCTTC. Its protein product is CASSFRLGAGLAGWHEQFF.

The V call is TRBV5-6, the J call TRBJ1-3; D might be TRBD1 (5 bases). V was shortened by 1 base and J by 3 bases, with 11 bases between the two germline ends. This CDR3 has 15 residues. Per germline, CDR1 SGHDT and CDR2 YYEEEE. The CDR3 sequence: CASSLSREYGNTIYF. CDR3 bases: TGTGCCAGCAGCTTGTCCAGGGAATATGGAAACACCATATATTTT. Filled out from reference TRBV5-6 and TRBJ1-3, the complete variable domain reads DAGVTQSPTHLIKTRGQQVTLRCSPKSGHDTVSWYQQALGQGPQFIFQYYEEEERQRGNFPDRFSGHQFPNYSSELNVNALLLGDSALYLCASSLSREYGNTIYFGEGSWLTVV.

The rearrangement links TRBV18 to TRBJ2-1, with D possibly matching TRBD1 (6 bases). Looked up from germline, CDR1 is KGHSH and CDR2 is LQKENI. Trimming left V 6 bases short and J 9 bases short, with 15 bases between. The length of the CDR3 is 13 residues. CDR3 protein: CASSPSLGGEQFF. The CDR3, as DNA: TGTGCCAGCTCTCCGTCACTAGGGGGTGAGCAGTTCTTC.

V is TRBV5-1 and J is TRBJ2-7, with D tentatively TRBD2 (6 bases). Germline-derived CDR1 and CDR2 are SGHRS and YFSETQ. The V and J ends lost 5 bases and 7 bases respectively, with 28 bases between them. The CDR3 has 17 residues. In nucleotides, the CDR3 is TGCGCCAGCAGTCCACCCGGGGGATCTACCCATCCGCTGGAGCAGTACTTC. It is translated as CASSPPGGSTHPLEQYF.

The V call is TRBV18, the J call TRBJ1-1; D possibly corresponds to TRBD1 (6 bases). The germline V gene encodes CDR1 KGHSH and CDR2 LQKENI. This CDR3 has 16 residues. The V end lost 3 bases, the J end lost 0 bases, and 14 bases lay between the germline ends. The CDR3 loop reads CASSPNRVRMNTEAFF. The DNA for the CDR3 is TGTGCCAGCTCACCGAACAGGGTCAGGATGAACACTGAAGCTTTCTTT.

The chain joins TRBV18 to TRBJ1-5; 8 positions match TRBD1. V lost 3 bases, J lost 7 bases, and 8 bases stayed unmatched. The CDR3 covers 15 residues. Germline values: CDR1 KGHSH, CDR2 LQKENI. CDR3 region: CASSPNGQGGQPQHF. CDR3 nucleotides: TGTGCCAGCTCACCTAATGGACAGGGTGGCCAGCCCCAGCATTTT. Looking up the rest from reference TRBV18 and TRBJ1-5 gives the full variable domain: NAGVMQNPRHLVRRRGQEARLRCSPMKGHSHVYWYRQLPEEGLKFMVYLQKENIIDESGMPKERFSAEFPKEGPSILRIQQVVRGDSAAYFCASSPNGQGGQPQHFGDGTRLSIL.

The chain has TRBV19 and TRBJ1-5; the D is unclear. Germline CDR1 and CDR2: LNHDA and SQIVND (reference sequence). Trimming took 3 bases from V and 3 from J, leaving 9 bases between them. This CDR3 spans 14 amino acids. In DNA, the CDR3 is TGTGCCAGTAGTATTGCGGGAGTCAATCAGCCCCAGCATTTT. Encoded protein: CASSIAGVNQPQHF.

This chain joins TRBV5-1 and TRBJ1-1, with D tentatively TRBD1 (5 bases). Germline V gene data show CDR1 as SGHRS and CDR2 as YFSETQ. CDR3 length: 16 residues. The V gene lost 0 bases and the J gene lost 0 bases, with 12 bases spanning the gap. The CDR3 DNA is TGCGCCAGCAGCTTGGATGGGGCAGGTGTGAACACTGAAGCTTTCTTT. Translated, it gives CASSLDGAGVNTEAFF.

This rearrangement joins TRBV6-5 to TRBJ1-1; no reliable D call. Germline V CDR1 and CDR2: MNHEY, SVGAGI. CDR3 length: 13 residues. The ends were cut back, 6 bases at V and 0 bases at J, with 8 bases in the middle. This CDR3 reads CASSLSLNTEAFF. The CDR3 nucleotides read TGTGCCAGCAGCTTGTCCTTGAACACTGAAGCTTTCTTT.

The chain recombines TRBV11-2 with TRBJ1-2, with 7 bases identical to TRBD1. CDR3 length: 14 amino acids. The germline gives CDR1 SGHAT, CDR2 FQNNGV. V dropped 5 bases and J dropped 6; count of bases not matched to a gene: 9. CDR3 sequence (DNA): TGTGCCAGCAGCCCCCGGACAGGTCTCGATGGCTACACCTTC. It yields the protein CASSPRTGLDGYTF.

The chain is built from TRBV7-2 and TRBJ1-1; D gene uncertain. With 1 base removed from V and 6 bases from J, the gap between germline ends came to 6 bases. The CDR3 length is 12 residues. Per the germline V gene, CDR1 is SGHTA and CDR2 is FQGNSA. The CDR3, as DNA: TGTGCCAGCAGCTTAGGGGAGGCTGAAGCTTTCTTT. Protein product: CASSLGEAEAFF.

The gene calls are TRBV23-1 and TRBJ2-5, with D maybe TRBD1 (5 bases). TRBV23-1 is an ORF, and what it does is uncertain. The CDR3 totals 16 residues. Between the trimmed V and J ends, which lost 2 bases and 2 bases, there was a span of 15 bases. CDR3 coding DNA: TGCGCCAGCAGTCAACACAGGTACAGGAATCAAGAGACCCAGTACTTC. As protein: CASSQHRYRNQETQYF.

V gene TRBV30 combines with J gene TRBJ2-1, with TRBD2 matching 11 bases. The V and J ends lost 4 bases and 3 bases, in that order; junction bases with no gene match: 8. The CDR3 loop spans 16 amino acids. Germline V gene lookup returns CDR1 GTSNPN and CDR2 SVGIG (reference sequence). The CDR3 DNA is TGTGCCTGGAAGTCTAGCGGGAGGAGAGTCTACAATGAGCAGTTCTTC. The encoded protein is CAWKSSGRRVYNEQFF. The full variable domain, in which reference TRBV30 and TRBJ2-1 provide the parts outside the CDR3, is SQTIHQWPATLVQPVGSPLSLECTVEGTSNPNLYWYRQAAGRGLQLLFYSVGIGQISSEVPQNLSASRPQDRQFILSSKKLLLSDSGFYLCAWKSSGRRVYNEQFFGPGTRLTVL.

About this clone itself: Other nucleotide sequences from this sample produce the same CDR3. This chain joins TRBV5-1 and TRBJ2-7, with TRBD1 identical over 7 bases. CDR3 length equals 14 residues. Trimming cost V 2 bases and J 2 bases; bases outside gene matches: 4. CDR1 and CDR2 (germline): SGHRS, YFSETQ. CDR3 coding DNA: TGCGCCAGCAGCTTATCCGGGACAGCCTACGAGCAGTACTTC. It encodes CASSLSGTAYEQYF.

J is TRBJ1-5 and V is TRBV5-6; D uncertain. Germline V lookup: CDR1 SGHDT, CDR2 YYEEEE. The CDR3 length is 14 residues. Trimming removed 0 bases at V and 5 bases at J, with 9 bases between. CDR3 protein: CASSLDGGYQPQHF. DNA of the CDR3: TGTGCCAGCAGCTTGGATGGAGGGTATCAGCCCCAGCATTTT.

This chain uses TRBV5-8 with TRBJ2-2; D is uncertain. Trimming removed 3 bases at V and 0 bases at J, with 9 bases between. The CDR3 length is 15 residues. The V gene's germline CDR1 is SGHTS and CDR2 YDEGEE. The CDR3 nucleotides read TGTGCCAGCAGCTATGAACCTACGAACACCGGGGAGCTGTTTTTT. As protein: CASSYEPTNTGELFF.

Written as DNA, the CDR3 is TGTGCCAGCTCACCGCAACAGGTCCGTTCAACTAATGAAAAACTGTTTTTT. Translated: CASSPQQVRSTNEKLFF. The J gene is TRBJ1-4, the V gene TRBV18, with D perhaps matching TRBD1 (5 bases). Trimming shortened V by 3 bases and J by 0 bases, and 14 bases separated the two germline ends. This CDR3 has 17 amino acids. In germline, CDR1 is KGHSH, CDR2 LQKENI. Complete variable domain (other parts from reference TRBV18 and TRBJ1-4): NAGVMQNPRHLVRRRGQEARLRCSPMKGHSHVYWYRQLPEEGLKFMVYLQKENIIDESGMPKERFSAEFPKEGPSILRIQQVVRGDSAAYFCASSPQQVRSTNEKLFFGSGTQLSVL.

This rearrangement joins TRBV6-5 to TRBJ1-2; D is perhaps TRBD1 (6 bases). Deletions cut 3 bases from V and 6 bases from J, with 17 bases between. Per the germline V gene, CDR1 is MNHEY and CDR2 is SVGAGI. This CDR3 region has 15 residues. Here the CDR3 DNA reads TGTGCCAGCAGTTATACCGGGACACTAGTCGATGGCTACACCTTC. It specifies CASSYTGTLVDGYTF.

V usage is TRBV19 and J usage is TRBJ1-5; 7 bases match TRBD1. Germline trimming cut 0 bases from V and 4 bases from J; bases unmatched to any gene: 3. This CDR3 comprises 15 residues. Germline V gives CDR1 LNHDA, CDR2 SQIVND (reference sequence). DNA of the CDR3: TGTGCCAGTAGTATAGATACAGGGGTTAATCAGCCCCAGCATTTT. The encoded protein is CASSIDTGVNQPQHF.